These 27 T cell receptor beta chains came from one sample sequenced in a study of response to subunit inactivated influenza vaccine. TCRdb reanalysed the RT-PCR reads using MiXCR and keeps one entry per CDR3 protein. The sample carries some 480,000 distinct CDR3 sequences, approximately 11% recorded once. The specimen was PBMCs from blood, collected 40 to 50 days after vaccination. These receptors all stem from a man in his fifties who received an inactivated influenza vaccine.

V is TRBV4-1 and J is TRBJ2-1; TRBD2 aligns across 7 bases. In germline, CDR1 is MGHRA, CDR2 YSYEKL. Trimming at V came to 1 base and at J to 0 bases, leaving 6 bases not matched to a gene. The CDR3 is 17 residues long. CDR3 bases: TGCGCCAGCAGCCAAGGGTTCGGGGGGAGCTCCTACAATGAGCAGTTCTTC. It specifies CASSQGFGGSSYNEQFF.

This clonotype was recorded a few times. In DNA form, the CDR3 reads TGCAGTGCTAGAGGATACAGGGCCGGGACTGAAGCTTTCTTT. Translation: CSARGYRAGTEAFF. This chain joins TRBV20-1 and TRBJ1-1, with D possibly matching TRBD1 (6 bases). The CDR3 sequence is 14 residues long. Germline-derived CDR1 and CDR2 are DFQATT and SNEGSKA (reference sequence). Trimming removed 1 base at V and 5 bases at J, with 14 bases between.

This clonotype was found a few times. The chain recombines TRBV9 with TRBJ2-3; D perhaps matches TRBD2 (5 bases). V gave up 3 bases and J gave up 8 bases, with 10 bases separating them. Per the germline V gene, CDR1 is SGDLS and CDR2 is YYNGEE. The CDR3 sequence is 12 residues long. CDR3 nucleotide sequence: TGTGCCAGCAGCGAGCGGTCTGGTACGCAGTATTTT. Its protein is CASSERSGTQYF.

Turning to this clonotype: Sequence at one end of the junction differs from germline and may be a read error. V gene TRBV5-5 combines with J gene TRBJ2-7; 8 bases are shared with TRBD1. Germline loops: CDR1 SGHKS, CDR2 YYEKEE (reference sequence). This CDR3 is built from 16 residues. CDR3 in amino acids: CANSPSGTGMTYEQYF. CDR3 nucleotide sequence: TGTGCCAACAGCCCGAGTGGGACAGGCATGACCTACGAGCAGTACTTC.

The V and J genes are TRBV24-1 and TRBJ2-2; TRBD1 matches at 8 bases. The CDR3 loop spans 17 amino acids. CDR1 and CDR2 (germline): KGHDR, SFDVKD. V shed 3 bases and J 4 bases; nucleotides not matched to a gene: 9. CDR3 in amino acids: CATSDPAGTGRTGELFF. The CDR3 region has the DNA TGTGCCACCAGTGATCCAGCCGGGACAGGTCGCACCGGGGAGCTGTTTTTT.

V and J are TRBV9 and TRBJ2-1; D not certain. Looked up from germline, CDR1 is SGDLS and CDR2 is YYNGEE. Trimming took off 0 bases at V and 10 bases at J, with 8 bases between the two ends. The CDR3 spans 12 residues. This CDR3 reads CASSVAPGEQFF. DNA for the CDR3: TGTGCCAGCAGCGTAGCCCCCGGGGAGCAGTTCTTC. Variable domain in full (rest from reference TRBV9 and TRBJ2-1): DSGVTQTPKHLITATGQRVTLRCSPRSGDLSVYWYQQSLDQGLQFLIQYYNGEERAKGNILERFSAQQFPDLHSELNLSSLELGDSALYFCASSVAPGEQFFGPGTRLTVL.

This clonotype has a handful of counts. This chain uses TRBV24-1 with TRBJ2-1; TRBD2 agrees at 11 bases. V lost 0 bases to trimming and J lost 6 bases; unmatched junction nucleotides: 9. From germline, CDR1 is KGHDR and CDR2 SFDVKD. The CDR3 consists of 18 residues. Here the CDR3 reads CATSDLAKTSGTPNEQFF. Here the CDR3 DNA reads TGTGCCACCAGTGATTTGGCCAAGACTAGCGGGACCCCCAATGAGCAGTTCTTC.

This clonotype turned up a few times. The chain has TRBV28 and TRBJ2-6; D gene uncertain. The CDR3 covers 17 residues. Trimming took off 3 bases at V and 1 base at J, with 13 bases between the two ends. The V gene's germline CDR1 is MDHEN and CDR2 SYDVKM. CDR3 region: CASSLMATLSGANVLTF. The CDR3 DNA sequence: TGTGCCAGCAGTTTGATGGCAACACTATCTGGGGCCAACGTCCTGACTTTC. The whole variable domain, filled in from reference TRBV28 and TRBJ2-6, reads DVKVTQSSRYLVKRTGEKVFLECVQDMDHENMFWYRQDPGLGLRLIYFSYDVKMKEKGDIPEGYSVSREKKERFSLILESASTNQTSMYLCASSLMATLSGANVLTFGAGSRLTVL.

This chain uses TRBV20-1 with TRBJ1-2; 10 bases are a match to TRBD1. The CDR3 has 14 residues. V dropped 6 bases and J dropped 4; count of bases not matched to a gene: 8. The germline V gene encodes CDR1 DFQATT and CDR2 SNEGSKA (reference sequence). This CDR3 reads CSATTGGMVYGYTF. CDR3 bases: TGCAGTGCGACGACAGGGGGCATGGTCTATGGCTACACCTTC.

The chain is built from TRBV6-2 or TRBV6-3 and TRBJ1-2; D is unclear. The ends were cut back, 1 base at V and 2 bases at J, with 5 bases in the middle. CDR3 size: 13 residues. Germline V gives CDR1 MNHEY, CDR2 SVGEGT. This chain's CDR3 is CASSYYRNYGYTF. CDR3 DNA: TGTGCCAGCAGTTACTACAGAAACTATGGCTACACCTTC.

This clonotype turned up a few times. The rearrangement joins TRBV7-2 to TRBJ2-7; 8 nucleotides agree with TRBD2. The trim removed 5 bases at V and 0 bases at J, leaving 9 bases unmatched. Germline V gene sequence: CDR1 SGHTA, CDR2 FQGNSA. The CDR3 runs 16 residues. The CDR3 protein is CASSPSAGGFSYEQYF. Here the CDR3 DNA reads TGTGCCAGCAGCCCATCGGCGGGAGGTTTCTCCTACGAGCAGTACTTC.

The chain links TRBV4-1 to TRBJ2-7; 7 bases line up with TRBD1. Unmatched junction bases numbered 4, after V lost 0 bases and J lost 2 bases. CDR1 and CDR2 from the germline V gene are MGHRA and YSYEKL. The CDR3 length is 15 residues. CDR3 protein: CASSQDRQGTYEQYF. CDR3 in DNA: TGCGCCAGCAGCCAAGATCGACAGGGCACCTACGAGCAGTACTTC.

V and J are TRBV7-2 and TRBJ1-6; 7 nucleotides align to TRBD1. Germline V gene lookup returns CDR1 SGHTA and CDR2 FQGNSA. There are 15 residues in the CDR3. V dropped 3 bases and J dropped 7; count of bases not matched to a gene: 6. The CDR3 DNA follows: TGTGCCAGCAGCTTGCAGGACAGGCCAAATTCACCCCTCCACTTT. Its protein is CASSLQDRPNSPLHF. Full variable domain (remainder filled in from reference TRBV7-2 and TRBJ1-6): GAGVSQSPSNKVTEKGKDVELRCDPISGHTALYWYRQSLGQGLEFLIYFQGNSAPDKSGLPSDRFSAERTGGSVSTLTIQRTQQEDSAVYLCASSLQDRPNSPLHFGNGTRLTVT.

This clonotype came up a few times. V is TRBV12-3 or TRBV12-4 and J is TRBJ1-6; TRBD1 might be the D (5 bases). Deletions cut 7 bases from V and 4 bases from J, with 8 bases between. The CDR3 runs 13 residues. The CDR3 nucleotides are TGTGCCAGCACCAGGGTTTATAATTCACCCCTCCACTTT. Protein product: CASTRVYNSPLHF.

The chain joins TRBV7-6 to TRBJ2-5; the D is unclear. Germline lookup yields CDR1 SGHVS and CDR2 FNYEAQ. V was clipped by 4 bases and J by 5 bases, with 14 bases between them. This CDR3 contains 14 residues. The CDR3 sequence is CASSSPNGFETQYF. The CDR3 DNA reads TGTGCCAGCAGCTCCCCGAACGGATTTGAGACCCAGTACTTC.

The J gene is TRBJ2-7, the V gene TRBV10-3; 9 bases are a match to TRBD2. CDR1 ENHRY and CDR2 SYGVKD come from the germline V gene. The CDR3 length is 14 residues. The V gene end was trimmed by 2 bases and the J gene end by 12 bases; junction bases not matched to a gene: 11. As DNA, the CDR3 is TGTGCCATCAGTGAGGGGGTTCTAGCGGGGTCTCCGTACTTC. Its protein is CAISEGVLAGSPYF.

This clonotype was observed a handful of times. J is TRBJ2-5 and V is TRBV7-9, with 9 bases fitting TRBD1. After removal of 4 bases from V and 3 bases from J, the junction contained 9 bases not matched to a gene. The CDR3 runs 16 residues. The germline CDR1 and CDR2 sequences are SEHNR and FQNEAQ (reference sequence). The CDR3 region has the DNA TGTGCCAGCAGCTCCGCCCCGGGACAGGGAGAAGAGACCCAGTACTTC. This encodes CASSSAPGQGEETQYF.

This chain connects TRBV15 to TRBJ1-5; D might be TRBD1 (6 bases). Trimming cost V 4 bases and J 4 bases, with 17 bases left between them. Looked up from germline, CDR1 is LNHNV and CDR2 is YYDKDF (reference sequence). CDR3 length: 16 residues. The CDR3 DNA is TGTGCCACCAGCACCTTGCCGGACAGCACTAATCAGCCCCAGCATTTT. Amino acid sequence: CATSTLPDSTNQPQHF.

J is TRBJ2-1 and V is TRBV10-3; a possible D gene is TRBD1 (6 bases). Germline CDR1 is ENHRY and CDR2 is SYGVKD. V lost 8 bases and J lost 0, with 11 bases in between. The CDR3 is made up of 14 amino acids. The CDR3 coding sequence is TGTGCCATCCTCCAGGGGAGCTCCTACAATGAGCAGTTCTTC. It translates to CAILQGSSYNEQFF.

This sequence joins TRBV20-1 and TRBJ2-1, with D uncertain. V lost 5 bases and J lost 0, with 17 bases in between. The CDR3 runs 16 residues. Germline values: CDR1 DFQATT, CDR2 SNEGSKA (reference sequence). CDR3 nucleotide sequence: TGCAGTGCTCGACCACCGGAATCGAGCTCCTACAATGAGCAGTTCTTC. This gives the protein CSARPPESSSYNEQFF.

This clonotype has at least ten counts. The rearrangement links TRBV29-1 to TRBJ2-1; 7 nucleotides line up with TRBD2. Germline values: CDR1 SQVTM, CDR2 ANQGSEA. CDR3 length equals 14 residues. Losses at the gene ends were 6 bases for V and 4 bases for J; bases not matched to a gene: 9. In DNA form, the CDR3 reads TGCAGCGTCTTCGGCGGGAGATTGTACAATGAGCAGTTCTTC. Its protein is CSVFGGRLYNEQFF.

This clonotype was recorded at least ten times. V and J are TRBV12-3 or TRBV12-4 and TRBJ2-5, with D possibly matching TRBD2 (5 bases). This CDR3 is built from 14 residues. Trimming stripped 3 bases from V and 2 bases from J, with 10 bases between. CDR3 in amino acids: CASSFGVAQETQYF. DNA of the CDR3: TGTGCCAGCAGTTTTGGGGTAGCGCAAGAGACCCAGTACTTC.

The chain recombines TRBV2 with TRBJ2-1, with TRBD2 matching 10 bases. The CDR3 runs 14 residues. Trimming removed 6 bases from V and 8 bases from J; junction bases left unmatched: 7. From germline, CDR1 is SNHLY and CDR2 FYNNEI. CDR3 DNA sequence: TGTGCCAGCAGAGGGACTAGCGCATGGTATGAGCAGTTCTTC. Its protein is CASRGTSAWYEQFF.

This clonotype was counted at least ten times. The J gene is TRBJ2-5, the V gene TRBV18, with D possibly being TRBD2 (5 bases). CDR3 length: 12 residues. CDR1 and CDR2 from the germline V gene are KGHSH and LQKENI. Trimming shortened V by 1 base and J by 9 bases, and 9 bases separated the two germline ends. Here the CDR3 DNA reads TGTGCCAGCTCACCACTCCTGGAGGCCCAGTACTTC. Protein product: CASSPLLEAQYF.

The CDR3 is CASSRTPYDEQFF. CDR3 coding DNA: TGTGCCAGCAGCCGGACTCCGTACGATGAGCAGTTCTTC. This rearrangement joins TRBV5-5 to TRBJ2-1; a possible D gene is TRBD2 (5 bases). The V gene lost 4 bases and the J gene lost 8 bases, with 13 bases spanning the gap. Germline V gene data show CDR1 as SGHKS and CDR2 as YYEKEE (reference sequence). CDR3 length: 13 amino acids.

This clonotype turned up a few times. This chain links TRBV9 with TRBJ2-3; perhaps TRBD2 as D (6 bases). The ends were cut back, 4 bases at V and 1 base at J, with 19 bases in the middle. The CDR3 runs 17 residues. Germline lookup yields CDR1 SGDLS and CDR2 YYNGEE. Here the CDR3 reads CASSHRGIFGGTDTQYF. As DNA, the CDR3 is TGTGCCAGCAGCCACCGGGGGATTTTCGGGGGCACAGATACGCAGTATTTT.

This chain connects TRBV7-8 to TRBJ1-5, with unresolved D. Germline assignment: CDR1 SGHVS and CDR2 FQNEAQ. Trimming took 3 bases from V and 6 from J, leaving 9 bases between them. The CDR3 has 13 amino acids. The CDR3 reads CASSFKGRQPQHF. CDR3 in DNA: TGTGCCAGCAGCTTCAAAGGGCGTCAGCCCCAGCATTTT.